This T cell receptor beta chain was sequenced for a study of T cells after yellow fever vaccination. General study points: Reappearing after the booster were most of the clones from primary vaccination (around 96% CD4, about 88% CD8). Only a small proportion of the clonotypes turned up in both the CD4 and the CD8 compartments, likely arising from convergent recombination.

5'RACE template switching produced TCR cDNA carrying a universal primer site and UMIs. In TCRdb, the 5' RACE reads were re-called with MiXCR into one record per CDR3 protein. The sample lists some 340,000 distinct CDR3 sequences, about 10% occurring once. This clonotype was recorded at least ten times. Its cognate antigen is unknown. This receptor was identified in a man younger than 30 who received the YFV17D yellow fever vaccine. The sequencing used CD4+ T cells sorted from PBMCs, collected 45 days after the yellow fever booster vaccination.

CDR3 residues: CASSLAGAHSGANVLTF. For the CDR3, the DNA is TGTGCCAGCAGCTTGGCAGGGGCCCACTCTGGGGCCAACGTCCTGACTTTC. V gene TRBV5-5 combines with J gene TRBJ2-6; weak D call: TRBD1 (6 bases). Trimming cost V 0 bases and J 0 bases, with 10 bases left between them. CDR3 length: 17 residues. In germline, CDR1 is SGHKS, CDR2 YYEKEE (reference sequence).